These 28 T cell receptor beta chains were sequenced from one sample in a study of human T cells and chemical hapten exposure. TCRdb recomputed calls from the RACE reads with MiXCR, one row per CDR3 protein. Among 120,000 or so distinct CDR3 sequences, roughly 13% were seen once, and the ten largest hold less than 0.95%. Time point here: patch test 1, 2 weeks after DPC sensitization. The treatment is: therapeutic diphenylcyclopropenone sensitization with weekly scalp DPC. The sequencing here drew on whole blood, taken in connection with sensitization to the hapten diphenylcyclopropenone (DPC). The receptors were gathered from a man younger than 30 with alopecia areata. Some clones in this sample may be carry-over from other donors' samples.

This clonotype has just a few counts. The rearrangement joins TRBV9 to TRBJ2-7, with D possibly matching TRBD1 (6 bases). The V end lost 0 bases, the J end lost 4 bases, and 11 bases lay between the germline ends. Germline values: CDR1 SGDLS, CDR2 YYNGEE. The CDR3 is 14 residues long. In DNA, the CDR3 is TGTGCCAGCAGCGTAGGGCCAGGGGAGTACGAGCAGTACTTC. Its protein is CASSVGPGEYEQYF.

The chain carries TRBV19 and TRBJ1-5, with D tentatively TRBD1 (6 bases). Trimming took 3 bases from V and 6 from J, leaving 18 bases between them. This CDR3 spans 16 amino acids. CDR1 and CDR2 from the germline V gene are LNHDA and SQIVND (reference sequence). In DNA form, the CDR3 reads TGTGCCAGTAGTATCGGTCGACAGGCCCGACGTCAGCCCCAGCATTTT. The encoded protein is CASSIGRQARRQPQHF.

The chain joins TRBV6-1 to TRBJ2-7; tentative D call: TRBD1 (6 bases). The germline CDR1 and CDR2 sequences are MNHNS and SASEGT. V lost 3 bases and J 3 bases, leaving 9 bases between the germline ends. The CDR3 length is 13 residues. CDR3: CASSDTGSYEQYF. In DNA, the CDR3 is TGTGCCAGCAGTGATACAGGGAGCTACGAGCAGTACTTC.

This clonotype came up many times. The genes are TRBV2 and TRBJ2-5; perhaps TRBD2 as D (6 bases). Per the germline V gene, CDR1 is SNHLY and CDR2 is FYNNEI. V gave up 6 bases and J gave up 2 bases, with 10 bases separating them. The CDR3 spans 13 residues. The CDR3 DNA sequence: TGTGCCAGCAGGAGGGACTCGCAAGAGACCCAGTACTTC. Encoded protein: CASRRDSQETQYF.

The genes are TRBV6-5 and TRBJ1-6, with D possibly being TRBD1 (5 bases). This CDR3 is 17 amino acids long. V gave up 2 bases and J gave up 0 bases, with 11 bases separating them. Germline V gives CDR1 MNHEY, CDR2 SVGAGI. CDR3 nucleotide sequence: TGTGCCAGCAGTTACAGGGGTCCTAGCTCCTATAATTCACCCCTCCACTTT. Protein sequence: CASSYRGPSSYNSPLHF.

The V gene is TRBV11-2, the J gene TRBJ2-2; D is perhaps TRBD1 (5 bases). Trimming cost V 5 bases and J 4 bases, with 14 bases left between them. In germline, CDR1 is SGHAT, CDR2 FQNNGV. The CDR3 consists of 15 residues. CDR3 nucleotide sequence: TGTGCCAGCAGCCCATGGACACTACCCACCGGGGAGCTGTTTTTT. Translation: CASSPWTLPTGELFF.

This clonotype was counted ten times or more. The chain has TRBV29-1 and TRBJ1-2; 7 bases line up with TRBD1. Germline CDR1 SQVTM, CDR2 ANQGSEA. There are 11 residues in the CDR3. V shed 6 bases, J shed 4 bases, and the junction held 2 bases outside the gene matches. The chain's CDR3 is CSVRDSYGYTF. The CDR3 region has the DNA TGCAGCGTAAGGGACAGCTATGGCTACACCTTC.

The chain uses TRBV12-3 or TRBV12-4 and TRBJ1-6; unclear D gene. The V and J ends lost 7 bases and 5 bases respectively, with 15 bases between them. The CDR3 runs 15 residues. The CDR3 reads CASTPGLRDNSPLHF. CDR3 in DNA: TGTGCCAGCACCCCCGGATTAAGAGATAATTCACCCCTCCACTTT.

This chain links TRBV18 with TRBJ1-5; 7 bases agree with TRBD1. The CDR3 consists of 16 residues. Per the germline V gene, CDR1 is KGHSH and CDR2 is LQKENI. J was trimmed by 0 bases and V by 3 bases; bases with no gene match: 5. Written as DNA, the CDR3 is TGTGCCAGCTCACCCGGGACAGCTTATAGCAATCAGCCCCAGCATTTT. This translates into CASSPGTAYSNQPQHF.

This clonotype has ten or more counts. The CDR3, as DNA: TGTGCCAGCAGTTACTCAGCACGGACTAGCCCCCAAGAGACCCAGTACTTC. This encodes CASSYSARTSPQETQYF. The rearrangement links TRBV6-2 or TRBV6-3 to TRBJ2-5, with 8 bases matching TRBD2. J lost 1 base, V lost 0 bases, and 7 bases had no gene match. The CDR3 totals 17 residues. CDR1 is MNHEY, CDR2 SVGEGT, per germline.

V is TRBV7-9 and J is TRBJ2-3, with D uncertain. Trimming shortened V by 5 bases and J by 1 base, and 16 bases separated the two germline ends. Germline V gene sequence: CDR1 SEHNR, CDR2 FQNEAQ (reference sequence). CDR3 length equals 16 residues. CDR3 nucleotides: TGTGCCAGCAGCCCGCTATCGGAGTTGGGCACAGATACGCAGTATTTT. It translates to CASSPLSELGTDTQYF. Together with reference TRBV7-9 and TRBJ2-3, the CDR3 gives the full variable domain: DTGVSQNPRHKITKRGQNVTFRCDPISEHNRLYWYRQTLGQGPEFLTYFQNEAQLEKSRLLSDRFSAERPKGSFSTLEIQRTEQGDSAMYLCASSPLSELGTDTQYFGPGTRLTVL.

The genes are TRBV6-6 and TRBJ2-3; 13 nucleotides line up with TRBD2. J was trimmed by 2 bases and V by 4 bases; bases with no gene match: 3. The germline gives CDR1 MNHNY, CDR2 SVGAGI (reference sequence). The CDR3 consists of 16 residues. The CDR3 coding sequence is TGTGCCAGCAGTTGGACTAGCGGGAGATACACAGATACGCAGTATTTT. Its protein is CASSWTSGRYTDTQYF.

This clonotype was counted a few times. This chain links TRBV28 with TRBJ1-2, with TRBD1 identical over 10 bases. Germline lookup yields CDR1 MDHEN and CDR2 SYDVKM. The trim removed 5 bases at V and 5 bases at J, leaving 8 bases unmatched. This CDR3 comprises 15 residues. CDR3 sequence reads: CASSPPTGGIYGYTF. The CDR3 nucleotides are TGTGCCAGCAGTCCCCCGACAGGGGGCATTTATGGCTACACCTTC.

This clonotype was counted a few times. This chain joins TRBV7-9 and TRBJ1-4; a possible D gene is TRBD1 (5 bases). The CDR3 length is 13 residues. With 1 base removed from V and 8 bases from J, the gap between germline ends came to 8 bases. Germline CDR1 SEHNR, CDR2 FQNEAQ (reference sequence). The CDR3 reads CASSLGGEEKLFF. CDR3 bases: TGTGCCAGCAGCTTAGGGGGGGAAGAAAAACTGTTTTTT. Variable domain in full (rest from reference TRBV7-9 and TRBJ1-4): DTGVSQNPRHKITKRGQNVTFRCDPISEHNRLYWYRQTLGQGPEFLTYFQNEAQLEKSRLLSDRFSAERPKGSFSTLEIQRTEQGDSAMYLCASSLGGEEKLFFGSGTQLSVL.

This clonotype has at least ten counts. The V and J genes are TRBV19 and TRBJ2-1; 10 nucleotides line up with TRBD2. The CDR3 is 14 amino acids. Germline CDR1 is LNHDA and CDR2 is SQIVND (reference sequence). V lost 6 bases, J lost 4 bases, and 3 bases stayed unmatched. The DNA for the CDR3 is TGTGCCAGTAGCCTAGCGGGGGCGTACAATGAGCAGTTCTTC. Its protein product is CASSLAGAYNEQFF.

This clonotype was recorded many times. The J gene is TRBJ2-5, the V gene TRBV6-2 or TRBV6-3; a weak D match, TRBD2 (6 bases). The V end lost 6 bases, the J end lost 0 bases, and 8 bases lay between the germline ends. This CDR3 contains 13 residues. The germline gives CDR1 MNHEY, CDR2 SVGEGT. CDR3 in amino acids: CASRRDYQETQYF. DNA of the CDR3: TGTGCCAGCAGAAGGGACTACCAAGAGACCCAGTACTTC.

V and J are TRBV24-1 and TRBJ2-3; 10 bases agree with TRBD1. This CDR3 spans 16 amino acids. V trimming: 4 bases; J trimming: 5 bases; junction bases outside the gene matches: 8. Per the germline V gene, CDR1 is KGHDR and CDR2 is SFDVKD. The CDR3 reads CATSDRQGAGQDTQYF. The CDR3 DNA is TGTGCCACCAGTGACAGACAGGGGGCCGGGCAAGATACGCAGTATTTT.

The chain combines TRBV11-2 with TRBJ1-2; D uncertain. Trimming shortened V by 0 bases and J by 2 bases, and 10 bases separated the two germline ends. CDR1 is SGHAT and CDR2 is FQNNGV in the germline V gene. The CDR3 extends over 15 amino acids. CDR3 sequence: CASSLDSRTNYGYTF. CDR3 in DNA: TGTGCCAGCAGCTTAGATTCTCGGACGAACTATGGCTACACCTTC.

This clonotype was seen a handful of times. In DNA, the CDR3 is TGTGCCAGCTCACCGGAGTCTAGCAATCAGCCCCAGCATTTT. Protein sequence: CASSPESSNQPQHF. This chain links TRBV18 with TRBJ1-5, with unresolved D. V lost 3 bases, J lost 0 bases, and 6 bases lay in between. CDR1 is KGHSH, CDR2 LQKENI, per germline. This CDR3 region has 14 residues.

This clonotype was found a few times. The chain is built from TRBV7-3 and TRBJ1-2, with 7 bases fitting TRBD1. This CDR3 region has 15 residues. Germline V gene sequence: CDR1 SGHTA, CDR2 FQGTGA. V gave up 4 bases and J gave up 6 bases; unmatched junction bases: 11. CDR3 coding DNA: TGTGCCAGCAGCTCCCACCCCACAGGGGTGGATGGCTACACCTTC. Its translation: CASSSHPTGVDGYTF.

This clonotype was seen ten or more times. The chain recombines TRBV4-3 with TRBJ2-4, with D maybe TRBD1 (7 bases). The germline V gene has CDR1 LGHNA and CDR2 YSLEER. The ends were cut back, 2 bases at V and 4 bases at J, with 18 bases in the middle. There are 17 residues in the CDR3. This CDR3 reads CASSQRTGGDEKNIQYF. The CDR3 DNA follows: TGCGCCAGCAGCCAACGGACAGGCGGGGACGAAAAAAACATTCAGTACTTC.

This clonotype was observed a handful of times. The chain combines TRBV12-3 or TRBV12-4 with TRBJ1-5, with D hard to call. The V end lost 0 bases, the J end lost 5 bases, and 11 bases lay between the germline ends. The CDR3 covers 15 residues. The CDR3 nucleotides read TGTGCCAGCAGTTTAGCAGGAAACCGGGATCAGCCCCAGCATTTT. Translation: CASSLAGNRDQPQHF.

This clonotype was seen more than once but under ten times. This rearrangement joins TRBV3-1 to TRBJ1-4, with D possibly being TRBD1 (5 bases). CDR3 length: 13 residues. Germline V CDR1 and CDR2: LGHDT, YNNKEL (reference sequence). V was cut by 4 bases and J by 11 bases, with 14 bases left in between. The CDR3 protein is CASSLDTNQKLFF. CDR3 coding DNA: TGTGCCAGCAGCCTGGACACGAACCAGAAACTGTTTTTT.

This clonotype was observed a handful of times. V usage is TRBV11-2 and J usage is TRBJ1-1; TRBD1 is a possible D gene (6 bases). The CDR3 has 14 amino acids. Trimming cost V 2 bases and J 5 bases, with 12 bases left between them. Germline V gene sequence: CDR1 SGHAT, CDR2 FQNNGV. The CDR3 sequence is CASSLSGVETEAFF. The CDR3 DNA reads TGTGCCAGCAGCTTATCAGGGGTGGAAACTGAAGCTTTCTTT.

The gene calls are TRBV7-2 and TRBJ2-5, with 7 positions matching TRBD2. The V and J ends lost 5 bases and 5 bases, in that order; junction bases with no gene match: 5. The germline V gene has CDR1 SGHTA and CDR2 FQGNSA. The CDR3 runs 13 residues. Here the CDR3 reads CASSRTRIETQYF. As DNA, the CDR3 is TGTGCCAGCAGCAGGACTAGGATCGAGACCCAGTACTTC.

This clonotype was counted a few times. J is TRBJ1-5 and V is TRBV6-5, with D unclear. The germline V and J ends were trimmed by 0 bases and 5 bases, with 5 bases remaining between them. This CDR3 has 13 residues. Germline assignment: CDR1 MNHEY and CDR2 SVGAGI. The CDR3 region is CASSYSIYQPQHF. The CDR3 DNA sequence: TGTGCCAGCAGTTACTCGATTTATCAGCCCCAGCATTTT.

This rearrangement joins TRBV2 to TRBJ2-2, with D possibly being TRBD1 (6 bases). The CDR3 has 16 amino acids. Trimming left V 6 bases short and J 5 bases short, with 19 bases between. The V gene's germline CDR1 is SNHLY and CDR2 FYNNEI. CDR3 sequence (DNA): TGTGCCAGCAGGGGAACCGGGACACTCATTACCGGGGAGCTGTTTTTT. Amino acid sequence: CASRGTGTLITGELFF.

In this sample, this clonotype turned up many times. This chain uses TRBV7-9 with TRBJ2-5; D is undetermined. Germline loops: CDR1 SEHNR, CDR2 FQNEAQ (reference sequence). The CDR3 is 13 residues long. V lost 3 bases to trimming and J lost 5 bases, with 10 bases between them. The CDR3 loop reads CASSFSVAETQYF. The CDR3 coding sequence is TGTGCCAGCAGCTTTAGTGTTGCGGAGACCCAGTACTTC.